This note documents a single TCR beta chain sequence. This record belongs to a study of blood T cells in healthy people across ages. Alongside a J-beta primer mix, a sample-barcoded 5' primer served in a second PCR lasting roughly 6 to 12 cycles. TCRdb re-analysed the 5' RACE reads in MiXCR, keeping a single row per CDR3 protein. Among approximately 960,000 distinct CDR3 sequences listed, 29% were seen once. The V gene's germline CDR1 is MNHEY and CDR2 SVGAGI. The CDR3 totals 15 residues. The ends lost 5 bases at V and 7 bases at J; junction bases unmatched: 8. The same sample was also studied in work on T cells of mothers and their children. That paper adds: Each mother yielded more than 9.5 million TCR beta CDR3 reads. Each child yielded some 3 million reads.

The chain uses TRBV6-5 and TRBJ2-1; TRBD1 agrees at 10 bases. The TCR comes from a woman in her 40s in good health. Sequencing input: blood. The DNA of the CDR3 is TGTGCCAGCAGTCGTGAGGGGGACAGGGGAAATGAGCAGTTCTTC. Translation: CASSREGDRGNEQFF.